The 31 T cell receptor beta chains below were found in one sample sequenced in a study of blood T cell repertoires in COVID-19. Sequencing used immunoSEQ multiplex PCR; TCRdb keeps in-frame clones, though not all of them. The data contain some 15,000 clones, roughly three quarters of them singletons. The specimen was peripheral blood. Receptor source: a man between 65 and 79 years old with active or convalescent COVID-19.

J is TRBJ2-7 and V is TRBV5-4; D gene unclear. With 4 bases removed from V and 2 bases from J, the gap between germline ends came to 13 bases. This CDR3 has 14 residues. Germline values: CDR1 SGHNT, CDR2 YYREEE (reference sequence). The CDR3 is CASSNALPPYEQYF. CDR3 coding DNA: TGTGCCAGCAGCAACGCCCTACCCCCCTACGAGCAGTACTTC.

This clone turned up a few times. The gene calls are TRBV4-2 and TRBJ2-5; 7 nucleotides match TRBD2. There are 15 residues in the CDR3. The junction had 3 bases not matched to a gene; V was cut back by 1 base and J by 1 base. From germline, CDR1 is LGHNA and CDR2 YNFKEQ. CDR3 nucleotides: TGTGCCAGCAGCCAAGTGGCTAGCGGCCAAGAGACCCAGTACTTC. This translates into CASSQVASGQETQYF.

The chain carries TRBV6-4 and TRBJ1-6; D possibly corresponds to TRBD1 (6 bases). CDR1 and CDR2 from the germline V gene are MRHNA and SNTAGT. CDR3 size: 15 residues. Trimming left V 0 bases short and J 5 bases short, with 8 bases between. The CDR3 sequence is CASSDSGTHNSPLHF. The CDR3 DNA reads as TGTGCCAGCAGTGACTCCGGGACACATAATTCACCCCTCCACTTT.

The rearrangement links TRBV2 to TRBJ2-5; weak D call: TRBD1 (6 bases). CDR1 and CDR2 from the germline V gene are SNHLY and FYNNEI. Deletions cut 5 bases from V and 5 bases from J, with 9 bases between. The CDR3 has 12 residues. CDR3 nucleotides: TGTGCCAGCAGTCCTCAGGGGGAGACCCAGTACTTC. Translated: CASSPQGETQYF.

The chain carries TRBV14 and TRBJ2-1; 10 bases line up with TRBD1. Germline V gene sequence: CDR1 SGHDN, CDR2 FVKESK. The junction had 11 bases not matched to a gene; V was cut back by 4 bases and J by 5 bases. The CDR3 spans 17 residues. The CDR3 bases are TGTGCCAGCAGCCCCTACCATGGGGGACAGGGGAACAATGAGCAGTTCTTC. This gives the protein CASSPYHGGQGNNEQFF.

The chain employs TRBV2 and TRBJ1-1; no clear D gene. The length of the CDR3 is 11 residues. Trimming took 7 bases from V and 8 from J, leaving 11 bases between them. Looked up from germline, CDR1 is SNHLY and CDR2 is FYNNEI. The CDR3 protein is CASILTWEAFF. The CDR3 DNA sequence: TGTGCCAGCATTTTAACTTGGGAAGCTTTCTTT.

The J gene is TRBJ2-7, the V gene TRBV6-1; D is unclear. Germline CDR1 and CDR2: MNHNS and SASEGT. Trimming left V 3 bases short and J 0 bases short, with 6 bases between. The CDR3 is 13 amino acids. The CDR3 protein is CASSDRISYEQYF. In nucleotides, the CDR3 is TGTGCCAGCAGTGACAGGATCTCCTACGAGCAGTACTTC.

The chain combines TRBV6-1 with TRBJ1-4; D is unresolved. V lost 5 bases and J 7 bases, leaving 14 bases between the germline ends. Germline V gene lookup returns CDR1 MNHNS and CDR2 SASEGT. This CDR3 is built from 14 residues. The CDR3 region is CASSYIDIGEKLFF. The DNA for the CDR3 is TGTGCCAGCAGTTATATCGACATAGGTGAAAAACTGTTTTTT.

V is TRBV9 and J is TRBJ2-7; possible D gene TRBD2, 6 bases. The V gene lost 3 bases and the J gene lost 0 bases, with 16 bases spanning the gap. The CDR3 extends over 16 amino acids. Germline V gene lookup returns CDR1 SGDLS and CDR2 YYNGEE. CDR3 amino acids: CASSETVDGSSYEQYF. The CDR3 DNA reads TGTGCCAGCAGCGAAACTGTCGACGGGAGCTCCTACGAGCAGTACTTC.

V usage is TRBV9 and J usage is TRBJ1-5, with no clear D. Germline values: CDR1 SGDLS, CDR2 YYNGEE. Trimming cost V 0 bases and J 0 bases, with 7 bases left between them. The CDR3 totals 15 residues. The CDR3 loop is CASSVGGYSNQPQHF. The CDR3 bases are TGTGCCAGCAGCGTAGGAGGATATAGCAATCAGCCCCAGCATTTT.

This chain links TRBV6-6 with TRBJ1-6, with D possibly matching TRBD1 (5 bases). The CDR3 has 16 amino acids. Germline V gene sequence: CDR1 MNHNY, CDR2 SVGAGI (reference sequence). V lost 3 bases to trimming and J lost 7 bases, with 16 bases between them. The CDR3 reads CASSYGDFPKNSPLHF. DNA for the CDR3: TGTGCCAGCAGTTATGGGGACTTCCCGAAGAATTCACCCCTCCACTTT.

J is TRBJ1-2 and V is TRBV4-3; a weak D match, TRBD1 (5 bases). Trimming cost V 0 bases and J 0 bases, with 17 bases left between them. The CDR3 consists of 18 residues. Germline assignment: CDR1 LGHNA and CDR2 YSLEER. CDR3 sequence reads: CASSQDPGGRTANYGYTF. As DNA, the CDR3 is TGCGCCAGCAGCCAAGATCCGGGGGGACGTACCGCTAACTATGGCTACACCTTC.

The chain joins TRBV7-9 to TRBJ2-2; 9 bases line up with TRBD1. This CDR3 region has 16 residues. V gave up 4 bases and J gave up 2 bases; unmatched junction bases: 5. Germline values: CDR1 SEHNR, CDR2 FQNEAQ (reference sequence). The CDR3 region is CASSYRQGVNTGELFF. The CDR3, as DNA: TGTGCCAGCAGCTATCGACAGGGGGTTAACACCGGGGAGCTGTTTTTT.

The chain has TRBV7-2 and TRBJ1-6, with 12 bases aligning to TRBD1. V shed 1 base, J shed 9 bases, and the junction held 4 bases outside the gene matches. The CDR3 consists of 16 residues. Germline V gene lookup returns CDR1 SGHTA and CDR2 FQGNSA. The CDR3 region has the DNA TGTGCCAGCAGCTTAGTGGGGACAGGGGGCGGTTCACCCCTCCACTTT. Its translation is CASSLVGTGGGSPLHF.

The chain uses TRBV11-3 and TRBJ2-7; no clear D gene. The V end lost 0 bases, the J end lost 1 base, and 7 bases lay between the germline ends. The CDR3 is 14 amino acids. Germline V gene data show CDR1 as SGHNT and CDR2 as YENEEA. CDR3: CASSLDAESYEQYF. Here the CDR3 DNA reads TGTGCCAGCAGCTTAGATGCTGAGTCCTACGAGCAGTACTTC. The variable domain in full, completed from reference TRBV11-3 and TRBJ2-7, reads EAGVVQSPRYKIIEKKQPVAFWCNPISGHNTLYWYLQNLGQGPELLIRYENEEAVDDSQLPKDRFSAERLKGVDSTLKIQPAELGDSAVYLCASSLDAESYEQYFGPGTRLTVT.

The chain combines TRBV19 with TRBJ2-6, with D tentatively TRBD2 (7 bases). Germline V CDR1 and CDR2: LNHDA, SQIVND (reference sequence). This CDR3 region has 16 residues. The ends were cut back, 7 bases at V and 2 bases at J, with 15 bases in the middle. The CDR3 DNA sequence: TGTGCCAGTACCCTCCGCGGGGGCGCTGGGGCCAACGTCCTGACTTTC. Protein: CASTLRGGAGANVLTF.

The CDR3 DNA follows: TGTGCCAGCAGCCCAACAGGGTTTCACGAGCAGTACTTC. Its translation is CASSPTGFHEQYF. J is TRBJ2-7 and V is TRBV28; D is possibly TRBD1 (6 bases). This CDR3 comprises 13 residues. Trimming removed 6 bases from V and 5 bases from J, with 14 bases in between. CDR1 and CDR2 (germline): MDHEN, SYDVKM.

The chain links TRBV24-1 to TRBJ1-5; 7 nucleotides match TRBD1. J lost 4 bases, V lost 3 bases, and 8 bases had no gene match. The CDR3 covers 16 residues. CDR1 and CDR2 (germline): KGHDR, SFDVKD. CDR3 nucleotide sequence: TGTGCCACCAGTGATCAGACAGGGCCCTATAATCAGCCCCAGCATTTT. Its protein product is CATSDQTGPYNQPQHF.

The sample holds one count of this clone. This rearrangement joins TRBV2 to TRBJ2-5; weak D call: TRBD2 (5 bases). Trimming pared 8 bases from V and 2 bases from J, leaving 12 bases between. Germline CDR1 SNHLY, CDR2 FYNNEI. This CDR3 spans 13 amino acids. CDR3 loop: CASEASHQETQYF. CDR3 sequence (DNA): TGTGCCAGCGAAGCTAGCCATCAAGAGACCCAGTACTTC.

This clone was seen a few times. This chain uses TRBV19 with TRBJ2-7; the D is unclear. The length of the CDR3 is 14 residues. Germline CDR1 reads LNHDA; CDR2 reads SQIVND (reference sequence). Trimming removed 1 base at V and 0 bases at J, with 7 bases between. The CDR3 coding sequence is TGTGCCAGTAGTATAGGACTGTCCTCCTACGAGCAGTACTTC. Amino acids: CASSIGLSSYEQYF.

This clone was seen only a few times. The V call is TRBV3-1 (or the pseudogene TRBV3-2), the J call TRBJ1-2, with 8 bases lining up with TRBD1. The V segment lost 6 bases and the J segment 7 bases; nucleotides outside the gene matches: 10. The V gene's germline CDR1 is LGHDT and CDR2 YNNKEL (reference sequence). The CDR3 covers 14 residues. CDR3 in DNA: TGTGCCAGCAGTCAAACAGGGGGAGAAGGTGGCTACACCTTC. It is translated as CASSQTGGEGGYTF.

The count of this clone is one. The J gene is TRBJ2-7, the V gene TRBV2; D remains ambiguous. CDR3 length: 13 residues. CDR1 is SNHLY and CDR2 is FYNNEI in the germline V gene. V was trimmed by 4 bases and J by 2 bases, leaving 9 bases between them. CDR3 protein: CASSAVSTYEQYF. Here the CDR3 DNA reads TGTGCCAGCAGTGCGGTTAGCACCTACGAGCAGTACTTC. The full variable domain, rest sourced from reference TRBV2 and TRBJ2-7, is EPEVTQTPSHQVTQMGQEVILRCVPISNHLYFYWYRQILGQKVEFLVSFYNNEISEKSEIFDDQFSVERPDGSNFTLKIRSTKLEDSAMYFCASSAVSTYEQYFGPGTRLTVT.

CDR3 amino acids: CASSSTGDTQYF. DNA for the CDR3: TGCGCCAGCAGCTCTACAGGGGATACGCAGTATTTT. V is TRBV5-1 and J is TRBJ2-3; tentatively, D is TRBD1 (6 bases). The CDR3 covers 12 residues. V was pared by 3 bases and J by 6 bases, with 8 bases between. The germline CDR1 and CDR2 sequences are SGHRS and YFSETQ.

The rearrangement joins TRBV5-6 to TRBJ1-2; D is unresolved. The length of the CDR3 is 12 residues. Looked up from germline, CDR1 is SGHDT and CDR2 is YYEEEE. Trimming shortened V by 1 base and J by 8 bases, and 9 bases separated the two germline ends. In DNA, the CDR3 is TGTGCCAGCAGCTTGTTCACAACCGGCTACACCTTC. Translation: CASSLFTTGYTF.

This chain links TRBV11-1 with TRBJ2-5, with 8 nucleotides matching TRBD2. The CDR3 is made up of 14 amino acids. Trimming took 5 bases from V and 4 from J; bases not matched to a gene: 6. Germline CDR1 and CDR2: SGHAT and FQDESV (reference sequence). This CDR3 is CASSPGGVAETQYF. CDR3 nucleotide sequence: TGTGCCAGCAGCCCCGGGGGGGTTGCAGAGACCCAGTACTTC.

The V and J genes are TRBV3-1 (or the pseudogene TRBV3-2) and TRBJ2-4; D unclear. Germline V gene lookup returns CDR1 LGHDT and CDR2 YNNKEL (reference sequence). The V end was cut by 0 bases, the J end by 0 bases, with 9 bases between. This CDR3 spans 16 amino acids. As DNA, the CDR3 is TGTGCCAGCAGCCAAGAGCGGCCTTTAGCCAAAAACATTCAGTACTTC. Amino acid sequence: CASSQERPLAKNIQYF.

This clone was seen only once. The gene calls are TRBV4-1 and TRBJ2-1, with a possible D match to TRBD2 (7 bases). V was shortened by 3 bases and J by 9 bases, with 21 bases between the two germline ends. Germline loops: CDR1 MGHRA, CDR2 YSYEKL. This CDR3 comprises 16 residues. DNA of the CDR3: TGCGCCAGCAGCCAGCTGACGGGGGGCGCATTGGGTGAGCAGTTCTTC. It translates to CASSQLTGGALGEQFF.

This clone appeared a few times. This chain connects TRBV5-6 to TRBJ2-2; 10 positions agree with TRBD1. V shed 4 bases and J 7 bases; nucleotides not matched to a gene: 7. The CDR3 extends over 15 amino acids. Germline CDR1 and CDR2: SGHDT and YYEEEE. The CDR3 sequence is CASSVRDRGSGELFF. The CDR3 nucleotides read TGTGCCAGCAGCGTCCGGGACAGGGGTAGCGGGGAGCTGTTTTTT.

This chain links TRBV10-1 with TRBJ2-5, with 10 bases lining up with TRBD2. Germline CDR1 WNHNN, CDR2 SYGVQD (reference sequence). This CDR3 is built from 17 residues. The V segment lost 9 bases and the J segment 3 bases; nucleotides outside the gene matches: 16. The CDR3 spells CARGFRIAGGWKETQYF. DNA for the CDR3: TGCGCCAGAGGCTTTAGGATAGCGGGAGGTTGGAAAGAGACCCAGTACTTC.

The chain uses TRBV4-3 and TRBJ2-3; 11 bases fit TRBD2. The CDR3 sequence is 18 residues long. Trimming cost V 4 bases and J 2 bases; bases outside gene matches: 11. CDR1 is LGHNA, CDR2 YSLEER, per germline. The CDR3 sequence: CASSRTSGGGITTDTQYF. CDR3 nucleotides: TGCGCCAGCAGCCGCACTAGCGGGGGAGGCATTACCACAGATACGCAGTATTTT.

This chain joins TRBV5-1 and TRBJ2-1; TRBD2 matches at 7 bases. The junction had 7 bases not matched to a gene; V was cut back by 5 bases and J by 5 bases. Germline V CDR1 and CDR2: SGHRS, YFSETQ. This CDR3 comprises 14 residues. In nucleotides, the CDR3 is TGCGCCAGCAGTTTCTGGACTAGAAACAATGAGCAGTTCTTC. Amino acids: CASSFWTRNNEQFF.